The 8 T cell receptor beta chains listed next were all sequenced from one sample in a study of T cell changes during pregnancy in multiple sclerosis. Using immunoSEQ multiplex PCR, the repertoire was profiled, and TCRdb retains in-frame clones only, with some absent. The sample carries about 41,000 clones, around 89% recorded once. The sequencing here drew on CD4+ T cells from peripheral blood mononuclear cells, taken in the first trimester of pregnancy. Receptors were obtained from a female donor with multiple sclerosis, enrolled in a pregnancy study.

The chain carries TRBV2 and TRBJ1-1; TRBD1 agrees at 7 bases. With V trimmed by 6 bases and J by 4 bases, 11 bases remained unmatched. Germline V gene sequence: CDR1 SNHLY, CDR2 FYNNEI. The length of the CDR3 is 15 residues. CDR3 in amino acids: CASRQPQGKGTEAFF. In DNA form, the CDR3 reads TGTGCCAGCAGGCAACCACAGGGGAAGGGCACTGAAGCTTTCTTT.

This clone came up once. The gene calls are TRBV5-4 and TRBJ1-3, with no clear D. V was cut by 2 bases and J by 4 bases, with 10 bases left in between. CDR1 is SGHNT and CDR2 is YYREEE in the germline V gene (reference sequence). The CDR3 extends over 14 amino acids. As DNA, the CDR3 is TGTGCCAGCAGCTTAACGGGGAGAGGAAACACCATATATTTT. Protein product: CASSLTGRGNTIYF.

This rearrangement joins TRBV6-6 to TRBJ1-4, with 10 bases fitting TRBD1. V lost 5 bases to trimming and J lost 11 bases; unmatched junction nucleotides: 11. The CDR3 consists of 15 residues. CDR1 is MNHNY, CDR2 SVGAGI, per germline (reference sequence). This CDR3 is CASSQPGTGAHKLFF. The DNA for the CDR3 is TGTGCCAGCAGTCAACCCGGGACAGGGGCGCATAAACTGTTTTTT.

The sample holds one count of this clone. V usage is TRBV15 and J usage is TRBJ2-7, with 9 bases fitting TRBD1. CDR1 is LNHNV, CDR2 YYDKDF, per germline (reference sequence). The CDR3 runs to 15 residues. V gave up 5 bases and J gave up 5 bases; unmatched junction bases: 10. The CDR3 DNA follows: TGTGCCACCAGCCCGCCGGGACAGGGACCCCACGAGCAGTACTTC. It specifies CATSPPGQGPHEQYF.

The chain recombines TRBV11-3 with TRBJ2-7, with 9 positions matching TRBD2. This CDR3 comprises 15 residues. Unmatched junction bases numbered 3, after V lost 2 bases and J lost 1 base. CDR1 is SGHNT and CDR2 is YENEEA in the germline V gene. CDR3 sequence (DNA): TGTGCCAGCAGCTTACAACTAGCGGGTTCCTACGAGCAGTACTTC. Translating it yields CASSLQLAGSYEQYF.

The chain joins TRBV11-2 to TRBJ1-2, with 7 positions matching TRBD1. CDR1 is SGHAT, CDR2 FQNNGV, per germline. This CDR3 has 14 amino acids. With V trimmed by 5 bases and J by 4 bases, 7 bases remained unmatched. The CDR3 loop reads CASSPRDSRYGYTF. The CDR3 coding sequence is TGTGCCAGCAGCCCTAGGGACAGCCGCTATGGCTACACCTTC.

The chain carries TRBV15 and TRBJ2-3; 14 bases fit TRBD2. The CDR3 extends over 20 amino acids. The V and J ends lost 1 base and 0 bases, in that order; junction bases with no gene match: 9. Germline V gives CDR1 LNHNV, CDR2 YYDKDF (reference sequence). The CDR3 protein is CATSRVGTSGSLGSTDTQYF. The CDR3 coding sequence is TGTGCCACCAGCAGAGTAGGGACTAGCGGGAGTTTGGGGAGCACAGATACGCAGTATTTT.

The chain has TRBV18 and TRBJ2-7; possibly TRBD1 for D (5 bases). The germline CDR1 and CDR2 sequences are KGHSH and LQKENI. V lost 4 bases to trimming and J lost 2 bases, with 12 bases between them. The CDR3 totals 14 residues. This CDR3 reads CASSQGPGTYEQYF. The CDR3 nucleotides read TGTGCCAGCTCACAGGGGCCCGGAACCTACGAGCAGTACTTC.